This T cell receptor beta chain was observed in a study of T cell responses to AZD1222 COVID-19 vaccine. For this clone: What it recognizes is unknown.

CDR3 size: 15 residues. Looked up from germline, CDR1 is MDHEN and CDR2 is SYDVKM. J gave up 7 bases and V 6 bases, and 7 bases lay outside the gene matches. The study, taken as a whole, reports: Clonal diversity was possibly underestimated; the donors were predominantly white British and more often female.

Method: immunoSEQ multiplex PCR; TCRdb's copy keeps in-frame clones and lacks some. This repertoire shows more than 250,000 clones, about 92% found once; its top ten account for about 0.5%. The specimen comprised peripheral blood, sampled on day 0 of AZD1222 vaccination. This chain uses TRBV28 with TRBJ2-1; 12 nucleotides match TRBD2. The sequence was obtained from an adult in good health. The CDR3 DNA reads TGTGCCAGCAGCCCCCCCACTAGCGGGGGGAATGAGCAGTTCTTC. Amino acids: CASSPPTSGGNEQFF.